This T cell receptor (beta chain) originates from a study of cytotoxic CD8 clonotypes in ibrutinib-treated CLL. Overall study context: Complete response was seen in 2 patients and partial in roughly 25; around twelve progressed and roughly 15 stayed remitted after a median around 68 months. Response samples were obtained once patients had received a median 12 months of treatment, range 6 to 36. Mean yields were approximately 250,000 productive templates and 90,000 or so productive rearrangements per sample.

Findings and limits, study-wide: Public clonotypes (which were uncommon) either contracted or remained stable on treatment.

Data came from immunoSEQ multiplex PCR; TCRdb stores just in-frame clones and leaves some out. Of 190,000 or so clones listed, over 60% were seen once; the top ten hold 10% to 15%. This clone was recorded a few times. The antigen is undetermined. Looked up from germline, CDR1 is SGHTA and CDR2 is FQGNSA. This CDR3 is built from 10 residues. V was shortened by 8 bases and J by 4 bases, with 6 bases between the two germline ends. This receptor was taken from a human donor with chronic lymphocytic leukemia. The sample consisted of PBMCs, taken after 24 months of ibrutinib treatment. The chain joins TRBV7-2 to TRBJ2-7, with D possibly being TRBD2 (6 bases). This CDR3 is CASGTYEQYF. Written as DNA, the CDR3 is TGTGCCAGCGGGACTTACGAGCAGTACTTC.